One and the same sample provided the 29 T cell receptor beta chains below, sequenced in a study of blood T cell repertoires in COVID-19. Data came from immunoSEQ multiplex PCR; TCRdb stores just in-frame clones and leaves some out. Of about 27,000 clones in the sample, approximately 79% are singletons; the top ten hold more than 1.5%. The sequenced sample consisted of peripheral blood. Receptor source: an elderly man with active or convalescent COVID-19.

The chain uses TRBV2 and TRBJ2-4; TRBD2 matches 11 bases. After removal of 7 bases from V and 3 bases from J, the junction contained 20 bases not matched to a gene. The length of the CDR3 is 20 residues. The germline V gene encodes CDR1 SNHLY and CDR2 FYNNEI. In DNA, the CDR3 is TGTGCCAGCAATGGCAGGGCGGCTAGCGGGAGGAAGTTCGACAAAAACATTCAGTACTTC. Protein sequence: CASNGRAASGRKFDKNIQYF.

This sequence joins TRBV19 and TRBJ2-1; TRBD2 matches 11 bases. V trimming: 6 bases; J trimming: 0 bases; junction bases outside the gene matches: 7. CDR1 is LNHDA and CDR2 is SQIVND in the germline V gene (reference sequence). The CDR3 covers 17 residues. CDR3 nucleotides: TGTGCCAGTAGGGGACTAGCGGACCCCCGCTCCTACAATGAGCAGTTCTTC. It encodes CASRGLADPRSYNEQFF.

This clone was recorded a few times. V usage is TRBV7-8 and J usage is TRBJ1-2; D is unresolved. Trimming stripped 5 bases from V and 4 bases from J, with 17 bases between. This CDR3 has 15 amino acids. From germline, CDR1 is SGHVS and CDR2 FQNEAQ. The CDR3 protein is CASSPQPGMSYGYTF. The CDR3 DNA is TGTGCCAGCAGCCCCCAGCCGGGGATGAGCTATGGCTACACCTTC.

In nucleotides, the CDR3 is TGTGCCAGCAGCTTGATAGGTAGTAGCGGCTACACCTTC. It codes for CASSLIGSSGYTF. The chain has TRBV5-6 and TRBJ1-2; unclear D gene. Germline-derived CDR1 and CDR2 are SGHDT and YYEEEE. This CDR3 has 13 amino acids. V gave up 1 base and J gave up 8 bases, with 12 bases separating them. Combining the CDR3 with reference TRBV5-6 and TRBJ1-2 gives the whole variable domain DAGVTQSPTHLIKTRGQQVTLRCSPKSGHDTVSWYQQALGQGPQFIFQYYEEEERQRGNFPDRFSGHQFPNYSSELNVNALLLGDSALYLCASSLIGSSGYTFGSGTRLTVV.

The chain carries TRBV25-1 and TRBJ1-5; D is unclear. The CDR3 contains 15 residues. Germline V CDR1 and CDR2: MGHDK, SYGVNS. Trimming stripped 6 bases from V and 3 bases from J, with 15 bases between. The CDR3, as DNA: TGTGCCAGCAGCCCCGTGGGCAGCTTCAATCAGCCCCAGCATTTT. As protein: CASSPVGSFNQPQHF.

This clone was picked up one time. This chain uses TRBV2 with TRBJ1-3; TRBD1 matches 7 bases. The V and J ends lost 6 bases and 0 bases, in that order; junction bases with no gene match: 5. Germline assignment: CDR1 SNHLY and CDR2 FYNNEI. The CDR3 has 15 residues. The CDR3 region has the DNA TGTGCCAGCAGATCGGACAGGACCTCTGGAAACACCATATATTTT. Its translation is CASRSDRTSGNTIYF.

The J gene is TRBJ2-7, the V gene TRBV15; a possible D gene is TRBD1 (6 bases). The CDR3 contains 13 residues. The germline CDR1 and CDR2 sequences are LNHNV and YYDKDF (reference sequence). Trimming took off 3 bases at V and 1 base at J, with 7 bases between the two ends. CDR3 coding DNA: TGTGCCACCAGCAGTAGGGGGTCCTACGAGCAGTACTTC. This translates into CATSSRGSYEQYF.

This chain connects TRBV18 to TRBJ1-5, with D maybe TRBD1 (5 bases). Germline V gene data show CDR1 as KGHSH and CDR2 as LQKENI. There are 15 residues in the CDR3. The germline V and J ends were trimmed by 2 bases and 7 bases, with 15 bases remaining between them. CDR3: CASSPSVDRPQPQHF. The CDR3 DNA reads as TGTGCCAGCTCACCATCCGTCGACAGACCCCAGCCCCAGCATTTT.

This chain uses TRBV4-2 with TRBJ1-5; D uncertain. Trimming took 2 bases from V and 1 from J, leaving 3 bases between them. The germline V gene encodes CDR1 LGHNA and CDR2 YNFKEQ. The length of the CDR3 is 13 residues. The CDR3 here is CASSQQSNQPQHF. The CDR3 DNA reads TGTGCCAGCAGCCAACAGAGCAATCAGCCCCAGCATTTT.

The chain is built from TRBV6-5 and TRBJ2-7, with 7 positions matching TRBD2. The length of the CDR3 is 12 residues. From germline, CDR1 is MNHEY and CDR2 SVGAGI. J lost 4 bases, V lost 6 bases, and 3 bases had no gene match. CDR3 sequence (DNA): TGTGCCAGCAGGAACGGGGGGTACGAGCAGTACTTC. Amino acid sequence: CASRNGGYEQYF.

This clone occurred once. This rearrangement joins TRBV9 to TRBJ1-1, with D perhaps matching TRBD1 (6 bases). The CDR3 consists of 14 residues. Germline V gives CDR1 SGDLS, CDR2 YYNGEE. Trimming removed 0 bases from V and 4 bases from J, with 10 bases in between. The CDR3 nucleotides are TGTGCCAGCAGCGTAGACCTGGGGGCCACTGAAGCTTTCTTT. Encoded protein: CASSVDLGATEAFF.

This clone was detected only once. The DNA for the CDR3 is TGTGCCAGCAGCTTCCCGCTCGTCGGCGAGCAGTACTTC. Encoded protein: CASSFPLVGEQYF. The chain has TRBV7-2 and TRBJ2-7; the D is unclear. The CDR3 is 13 amino acids. Germline V CDR1 and CDR2: SGHTA, FQGNSA. V lost 3 bases and J 6 bases, leaving 12 bases between the germline ends. Drawing the rest from reference TRBV7-2 and TRBJ2-7, the complete variable domain is GAGVSQSPSNKVTEKGKDVELRCDPISGHTALYWYRQSLGQGLEFLIYFQGNSAPDKSGLPSDRFSAERTGGSVSTLTIQRTQQEDSAVYLCASSFPLVGEQYFGPGTRLTVT.

The chain uses TRBV3-1 (or the pseudogene TRBV3-2) and TRBJ2-2, with D tentatively TRBD1 (5 bases). Germline CDR1 and CDR2: LGHDT and YNNKEL (reference sequence). The CDR3 has 12 amino acids. Trimming took 6 bases from V and 6 from J, leaving 8 bases between them. The CDR3 nucleotides are TGTGCCAGCAGGCAGGGTTCCGGGGAGCTGTTTTTT. It encodes CASRQGSGELFF.

The gene calls are TRBV5-4 and TRBJ1-2; TRBD1 aligns across 11 bases. The CDR3 has 15 residues. The V gene's germline CDR1 is SGHNT and CDR2 YYREEE (reference sequence). V was clipped by 2 bases and J by 6 bases; unmatched bases: 6. The CDR3 sequence: CASSLNRDRGNGYTF. The CDR3 DNA reads as TGTGCCAGCAGCTTAAACCGGGACAGGGGGAATGGCTACACCTTC.

This chain connects TRBV9 to TRBJ2-2, with D possibly being TRBD2 (5 bases). This CDR3 is built from 14 residues. Per germline, CDR1 SGDLS and CDR2 YYNGEE. V lost 8 bases and J 4 bases, leaving 15 bases between the germline ends. The CDR3 is CASKGVVGTGELFF. The CDR3 region has the DNA TGTGCCAGTAAGGGAGTCGTGGGCACCGGGGAGCTGTTTTTT.

The J gene is TRBJ2-3, the V gene TRBV5-6; D is undetermined. The CDR3 has 15 amino acids. Germline CDR1 SGHDT, CDR2 YYEEEE. V was trimmed by 1 base and J by 2 bases, leaving 11 bases between them. As DNA, the CDR3 is TGTGCCAGCAGCTTGTCGAATGCTACCACAGATACGCAGTATTTT. Protein sequence: CASSLSNATTDTQYF.

This rearrangement joins TRBV5-1 to TRBJ1-4, with 8 bases aligning to TRBD1. Trimming cost V 4 bases and J 5 bases; bases outside gene matches: 4. Germline-derived CDR1 and CDR2 are SGHRS and YFSETQ. This CDR3 has 14 residues. CDR3 protein: CASSMGQVNEKLFF. The CDR3 bases are TGCGCCAGCAGCATGGGACAGGTCAATGAAAAACTGTTTTTT. Full variable domain (remainder filled in from reference TRBV5-1 and TRBJ1-4): KAGVTQTPRYLIKTRGQQVTLSCSPISGHRSVSWYQQTPGQGLQFLFEYFSETQRNKGNFPGRFSGRQFSNSRSEMNVSTLELGDSALYLCASSMGQVNEKLFFGSGTQLSVL.

The V and J genes are TRBV2 and TRBJ2-6; the match to TRBD1 covers 9 bases. Germline values: CDR1 SNHLY, CDR2 FYNNEI. This CDR3 has 19 amino acids. After removal of 5 bases from V and 0 bases from J, the junction contained 11 bases not matched to a gene. CDR3 region: CASSSPEGQGTSGANVLTF. CDR3 DNA sequence: TGTGCCAGCAGTTCCCCAGAGGGACAGGGCACCTCTGGGGCCAACGTCCTGACTTTC.

This clone was observed a few times. The gene calls are TRBV25-1 and TRBJ2-7; 7 bases line up with TRBD2. With 3 bases clipped from V and 3 bases from J, the junction kept 8 bases outside the gene matches. The length of the CDR3 is 15 residues. Germline-derived CDR1 and CDR2 are MGHDK and SYGVNS. This CDR3 is CASSDYGTKIYEQYF. The CDR3 DNA sequence: TGTGCCAGCAGTGATTACGGGACTAAAATCTACGAGCAGTACTTC.

This clone was detected only a few times. This chain uses TRBV11-2 with TRBJ1-2; the D is unclear. V was cut by 5 bases and J by 4 bases, with 17 bases left in between. Germline CDR1 reads SGHAT; CDR2 reads FQNNGV. The length of the CDR3 is 15 residues. The CDR3 coding sequence is TGTGCCAGCAGCGCCTTGTCGCTTCAGGTCTATGGCTACACCTTC. This sequence encodes CASSALSLQVYGYTF.

J is TRBJ2-2 and V is TRBV29-1; 8 bases are shared with TRBD1. Trimming at V came to 6 bases and at J to 8 bases, leaving 14 bases not matched to a gene. The CDR3 runs 15 residues. Germline CDR1 SQVTM, CDR2 ANQGSEA. Here the CDR3 reads CSVRTGSGNQGELFF. The CDR3 region has the DNA TGCAGCGTAAGGACAGGGAGTGGGAACCAGGGGGAGCTGTTTTTT.

Written as DNA, the CDR3 is TGTGCCAGCAGGTCTGGGGGGGGCTACGAGCAGTACTTC. Translation gives CASRSGGGYEQYF. The chain joins TRBV28 to TRBJ2-7; 7 bases fit TRBD2. The CDR3 loop spans 13 amino acids. V lost 6 bases, J lost 3 bases, and 5 bases stayed unmatched. Germline values: CDR1 MDHEN, CDR2 SYDVKM.

The rearrangement joins TRBV6-5 to TRBJ2-3; TRBD1 might be the D (6 bases). Germline lookup yields CDR1 MNHEY and CDR2 SVGAGI. The CDR3 has 14 residues. With 7 bases removed from V and 6 bases from J, the gap between germline ends came to 17 bases. DNA for the CDR3: TGTGCCAGCAACCCAGGGGCGCGGTTCGATACGCAGTATTTT. This sequence encodes CASNPGARFDTQYF.

This clone was seen only a few times. The V and J genes are TRBV15 and TRBJ2-2, with 7 nucleotides matching TRBD1. The V gene's germline CDR1 is LNHNV and CDR2 YYDKDF (reference sequence). Trimming took 5 bases from V and 7 from J; bases not matched to a gene: 13. The CDR3 loop spans 16 amino acids. CDR3 amino acids: CATSATRQGPGGELFF. The CDR3 region has the DNA TGTGCCACCAGCGCAACCAGACAGGGACCGGGCGGGGAGCTGTTTTTT.

This sequence joins TRBV5-5 and TRBJ1-6, with 7 positions matching TRBD1. V trimming: 0 bases; J trimming: 7 bases; junction bases outside the gene matches: 7. Germline V CDR1 and CDR2: SGHKS, YYEKEE (reference sequence). The CDR3 runs 16 residues. The CDR3 here is CASSLAPGQTNSPLHF. CDR3 coding DNA: TGTGCCAGCAGCTTGGCGCCGGGACAGACAAATTCACCCCTCCACTTT. Variable domain in full (rest from reference TRBV5-5 and TRBJ1-6): DAGVTQSPTHLIKTRGQQVTLRCSPISGHKSVSWYQQVLGQGPQFIFQYYEKEERGRGNFPDRFSARQFPNYSSELNVNALLLGDSALYLCASSLAPGQTNSPLHFGNGTRLTVT.

The chain employs TRBV15 and TRBJ1-2; 9 bases fit TRBD1. V shed 3 bases, J shed 8 bases, and the junction held 19 bases outside the gene matches. Germline CDR1 and CDR2: LNHNV and YYDKDF (reference sequence). The CDR3 runs to 18 residues. The CDR3 nucleotides are TGTGCCACCAGCAGTTCCCCACAGGGGGCTTGGGGTCCCACGGGCTACACCTTC. It specifies CATSSSPQGAWGPTGYTF.

The chain couples TRBV2 to TRBJ1-1; D remains ambiguous. Trimming removed 6 bases at V and 6 bases at J, with 11 bases between. Germline V gene lookup returns CDR1 SNHLY and CDR2 FYNNEI. This CDR3 comprises 12 residues. Here the CDR3 reads CASRSSGSEAFF. The CDR3 DNA is TGTGCCAGCAGATCGTCGGGGTCTGAAGCTTTCTTT.

This chain uses TRBV28 with TRBJ1-6, with a tentative D call TRBD1 (5 bases). Germline-derived CDR1 and CDR2 are MDHEN and SYDVKM. The CDR3 totals 12 residues. The germline V and J ends were trimmed by 4 bases and 10 bases, with 8 bases remaining between them. As DNA, the CDR3 is TGTGCCAGCAGTTACAGGCAATCACCCCTCCACTTT. This codes for CASSYRQSPLHF.

V gene TRBV7-2 combines with J gene TRBJ1-6; D perhaps matches TRBD1 (5 bases). Germline V gene data show CDR1 as SGHTA and CDR2 as FQGNSA. The CDR3 is 14 amino acids. Between the trimmed V and J ends, which lost 7 bases and 7 bases, there was a span of 14 bases. The CDR3 region has the DNA TGTGCCAGCACCTCAGGGTCTAGAAATTCACCCCTCCACTTT. This codes for CASTSGSRNSPLHF.